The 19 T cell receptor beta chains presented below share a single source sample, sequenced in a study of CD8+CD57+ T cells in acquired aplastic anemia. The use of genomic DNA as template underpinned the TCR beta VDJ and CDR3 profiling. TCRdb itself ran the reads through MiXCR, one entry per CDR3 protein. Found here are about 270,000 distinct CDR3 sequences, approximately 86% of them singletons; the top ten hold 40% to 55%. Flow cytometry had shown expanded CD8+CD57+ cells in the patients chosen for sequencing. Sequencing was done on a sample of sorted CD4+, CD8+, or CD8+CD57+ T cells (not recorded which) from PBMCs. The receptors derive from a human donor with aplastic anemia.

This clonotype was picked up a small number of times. Here the CDR3 reads CATSTTGLDPYNSPLHF. Here the CDR3 DNA reads TGTGCCACCAGCACGACAGGGTTGGATCCTTATAATTCACCCCTCCACTTT. The chain employs TRBV15 and TRBJ1-6; TRBD1 aligns across 7 bases. V dropped 4 bases and J dropped 4; count of bases not matched to a gene: 10. The V gene's germline CDR1 is LNHNV and CDR2 YYDKDF (reference sequence). The CDR3 totals 17 residues.

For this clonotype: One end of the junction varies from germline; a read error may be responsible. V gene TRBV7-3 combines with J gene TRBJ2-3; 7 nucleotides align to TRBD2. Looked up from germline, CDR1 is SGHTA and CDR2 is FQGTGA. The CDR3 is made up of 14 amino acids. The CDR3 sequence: CASSSGGGSDKNHF. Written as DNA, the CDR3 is TGTGCCAGCAGCTCTGGGGGGGGTTCCGATAAGAACCATTTT.

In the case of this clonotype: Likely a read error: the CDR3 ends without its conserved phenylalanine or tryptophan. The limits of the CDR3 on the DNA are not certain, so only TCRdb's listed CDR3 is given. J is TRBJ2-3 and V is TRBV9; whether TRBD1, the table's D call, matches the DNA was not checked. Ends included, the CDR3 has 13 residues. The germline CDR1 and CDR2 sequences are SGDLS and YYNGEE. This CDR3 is CASGQGGGDGQDV.

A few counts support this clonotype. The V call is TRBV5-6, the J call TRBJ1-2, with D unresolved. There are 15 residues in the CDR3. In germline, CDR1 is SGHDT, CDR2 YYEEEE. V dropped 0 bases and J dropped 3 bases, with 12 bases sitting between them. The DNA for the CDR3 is TGTGCCAGCAGCTTGGCGGAGGGCGCCGACTATGGCTACACCTTC. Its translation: CASSLAEGADYGYTF.

The CDR3 sequence: CASSLEGGGGRHEQFF. The CDR3 nucleotides are TGTGCCAGCAGCTTAGAGGGAGGCGGGGGGAGGCATGAGCAGTTCTTC. The chain employs TRBV7-2 and TRBJ2-1, with 8 bases aligning to TRBD2. The CDR3 is 16 residues long. V dropped 1 base and J dropped 8; count of bases not matched to a gene: 10. Germline CDR1 SGHTA, CDR2 FQGNSA. The whole variable domain, remainder taken from reference TRBV7-2 and TRBJ2-1, is GAGVSQSPSNKVTEKGKDVELRCDPISGHTALYWYRQSLGQGLEFLIYFQGNSAPDKSGLPSDRFSAERTGGSVSTLTIQRTQQEDSAVYLCASSLEGGGGRHEQFFGPGTRLTVL.

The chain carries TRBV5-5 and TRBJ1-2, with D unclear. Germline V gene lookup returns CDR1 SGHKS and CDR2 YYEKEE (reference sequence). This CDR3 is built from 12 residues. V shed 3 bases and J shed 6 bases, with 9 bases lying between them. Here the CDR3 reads CASSSWEDGYTF. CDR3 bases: TGTGCCAGCAGCTCCTGGGAGGATGGCTACACCTTC.

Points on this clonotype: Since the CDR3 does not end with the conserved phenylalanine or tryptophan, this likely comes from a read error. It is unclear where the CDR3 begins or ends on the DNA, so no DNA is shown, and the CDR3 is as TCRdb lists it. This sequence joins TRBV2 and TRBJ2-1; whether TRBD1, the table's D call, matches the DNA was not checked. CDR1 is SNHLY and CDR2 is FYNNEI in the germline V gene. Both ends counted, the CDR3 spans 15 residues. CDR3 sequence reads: CASGDSGAETQYFGP.

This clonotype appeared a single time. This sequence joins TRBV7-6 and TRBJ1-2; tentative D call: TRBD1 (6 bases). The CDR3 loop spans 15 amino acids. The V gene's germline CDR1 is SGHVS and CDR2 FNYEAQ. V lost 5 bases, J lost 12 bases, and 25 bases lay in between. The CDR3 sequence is CASSGDGGHSPLHTF. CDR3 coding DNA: TGTGCCAGCAGCGGGGACGGGGGGCATTCACCCCTCCACACCTTC.

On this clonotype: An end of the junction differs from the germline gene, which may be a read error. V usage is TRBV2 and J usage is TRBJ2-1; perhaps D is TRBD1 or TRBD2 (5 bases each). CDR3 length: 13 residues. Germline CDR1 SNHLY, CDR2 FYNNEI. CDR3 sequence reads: CASGDGVTGTLYF. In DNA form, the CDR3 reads TGTGCCAGCGGGGACGGGGTCACGGGAACGCTGTATTTC.

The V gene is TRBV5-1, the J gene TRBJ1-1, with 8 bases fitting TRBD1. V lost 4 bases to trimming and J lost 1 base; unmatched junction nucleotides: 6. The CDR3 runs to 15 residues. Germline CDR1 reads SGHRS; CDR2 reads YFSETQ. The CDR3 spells CASSLRTGTNTEAFF. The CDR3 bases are TGCGCCAGCAGCCTCAGGACAGGGACGAACACTGAAGCTTTCTTT. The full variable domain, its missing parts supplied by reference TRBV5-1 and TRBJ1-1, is KAGVTQTPRYLIKTRGQQVTLSCSPISGHRSVSWYQQTPGQGLQFLFEYFSETQRNKGNFPGRFSGRQFSNSRSEMNVSTLELGDSALYLCASSLRTGTNTEAFFGQGTRLTVV.

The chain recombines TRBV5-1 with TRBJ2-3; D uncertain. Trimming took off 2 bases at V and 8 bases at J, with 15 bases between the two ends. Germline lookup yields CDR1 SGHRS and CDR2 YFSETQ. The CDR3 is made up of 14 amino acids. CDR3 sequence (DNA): TGCGCCAGCAGCTTAATTGAAGGTCCGAGTACGCAGTATTTT. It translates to CASSLIEGPSTQYF.

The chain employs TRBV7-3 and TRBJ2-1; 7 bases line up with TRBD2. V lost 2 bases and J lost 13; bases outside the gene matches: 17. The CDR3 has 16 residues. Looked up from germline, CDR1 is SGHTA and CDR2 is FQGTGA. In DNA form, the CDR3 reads TGTGCCAGCAGCTTAGCGGGAGTGCAGATACGCAGTATTCAGTTCTTC. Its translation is CASSLAGVQIRSIQFF.

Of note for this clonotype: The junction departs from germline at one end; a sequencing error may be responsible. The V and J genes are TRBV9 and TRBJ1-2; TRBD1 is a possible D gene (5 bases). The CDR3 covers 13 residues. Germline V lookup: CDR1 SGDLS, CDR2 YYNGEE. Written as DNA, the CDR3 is TGTGCCAGCGGCGGAGCAGAGGACATTCAGTACTTCTTC. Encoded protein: CASGGAEDIQYFF.

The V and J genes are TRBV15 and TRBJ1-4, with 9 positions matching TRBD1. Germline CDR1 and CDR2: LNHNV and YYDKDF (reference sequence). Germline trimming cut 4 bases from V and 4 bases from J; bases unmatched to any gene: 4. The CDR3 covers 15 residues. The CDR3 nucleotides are TGTGCCACCAGCAAGACGGGACAGGGTAATGAAAAACTGTTTTTT. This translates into CATSKTGQGNEKLFF.

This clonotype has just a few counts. The CDR3 DNA is TGTGCCAGCAGCATAGCTCTGACAGCCTACAATGAGCAGTTCTTC. Encoded protein: CASSIALTAYNEQFF. The chain joins TRBV11-3 to TRBJ2-1; weak D call: TRBD1 (5 bases). This CDR3 region has 15 residues. Germline V gene lookup returns CDR1 SGHNT and CDR2 YENEEA. The V end lost 5 bases, the J end lost 2 bases, and 13 bases lay between the germline ends.

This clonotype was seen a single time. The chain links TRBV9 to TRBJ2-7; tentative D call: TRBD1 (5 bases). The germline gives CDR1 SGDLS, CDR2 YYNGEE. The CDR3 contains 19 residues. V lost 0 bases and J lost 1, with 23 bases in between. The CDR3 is CASSVGGSSDTQCSYEQYV. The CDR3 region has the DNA TGTGCCAGCAGCGTAGGGGGCAGTTCAGATACGCAGTGTTCCTACGAGCAGTACGTC.

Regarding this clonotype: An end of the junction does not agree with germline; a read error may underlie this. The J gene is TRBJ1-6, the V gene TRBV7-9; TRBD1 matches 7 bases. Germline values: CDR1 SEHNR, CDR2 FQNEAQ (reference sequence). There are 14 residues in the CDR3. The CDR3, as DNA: TGTGCCAGCAGCGCCGGGACAGCGGCTATGACAATCAGCTTT. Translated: CASSAGTAAMTISF.

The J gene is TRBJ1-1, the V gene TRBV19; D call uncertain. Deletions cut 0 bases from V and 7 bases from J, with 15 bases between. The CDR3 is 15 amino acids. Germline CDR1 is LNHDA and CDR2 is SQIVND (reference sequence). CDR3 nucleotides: TGTGCCAGTAGTATAGATAGCGGAGCCTACAATGAAGCTTTCTTT. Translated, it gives CASSIDSGAYNEAFF.

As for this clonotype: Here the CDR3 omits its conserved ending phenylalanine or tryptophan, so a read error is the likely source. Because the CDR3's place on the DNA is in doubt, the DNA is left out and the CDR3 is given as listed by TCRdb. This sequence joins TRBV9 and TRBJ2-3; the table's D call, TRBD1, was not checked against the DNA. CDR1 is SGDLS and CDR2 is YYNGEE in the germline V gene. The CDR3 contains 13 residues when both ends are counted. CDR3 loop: CASGDGGNIQHFV.